One sample yielded the 30 T cell receptor beta chains listed below, sequenced in a study of shared clonotypes between healthy human individuals (dated by TCRdb to the early 2020s). Library preparation employed the immunoSEQ multiplex PCR assay. TCRdb carries this immuneACCESS record with in-frame sequences only. Its versions omit some clonotypes, under half of them owing to an unresolved V gene in the studies checked, with the rest unexplained. A total of 950,000 to 1,100,000 clones appear in this sample, about 75% of them only once. Together, the top ten hold about 1.5% of the sample. The sample consisted of memory CD4+ T cells sorted from blood. Sample cell subset or site, as interpreted from the label and publication: CD45RA-negative fraction. These receptors came from a man younger than 30 in good health.

CDR3: CASSLVGTSGTDTQYF. The CDR3 nucleotides are TGTGCCAGCAGCTTGGTAGGGACTAGCGGTACAGATACGCAGTATTTT. The gene calls are TRBV5-5 and TRBJ2-3; 11 bases are shared with TRBD2. CDR1 is SGHKS and CDR2 is YYEKEE in the germline V gene (reference sequence). After removal of 0 bases from V and 3 bases from J, the junction contained 3 bases not matched to a gene. The length of the CDR3 is 16 residues.

The chain carries TRBV5-1 and TRBJ1-1, with D possibly TRBD1 on 6 matching bases. The germline gives CDR1 SGHRS, CDR2 YFSETQ. Trimming took off 4 bases at V and 0 bases at J, with 10 bases between the two ends. The CDR3 runs to 14 residues. DNA for the CDR3: TGCGCCAGCAGCCCGGACAGCCTGAACACTGAAGCTTTCTTT. Translation gives CASSPDSLNTEAFF.

V gene TRBV25-1 combines with J gene TRBJ2-3; 7 bases map to TRBD1. The CDR3 runs 15 residues. Germline loops: CDR1 MGHDK, CDR2 SYGVNS. The V and J ends lost 4 bases and 2 bases, in that order; junction bases with no gene match: 6. CDR3 bases: TGTGCCAGCAGTGCGGGACAGCAGGACACAGATACGCAGTATTTT. Protein product: CASSAGQQDTDTQYF.

This clone was observed at least ten times. The V gene is TRBV6-5, the J gene TRBJ2-7; the D gene is possibly TRBD2 (6 bases). Trimming cost V 6 bases and J 0 bases, with 12 bases left between them. In germline, CDR1 is MNHEY, CDR2 SVGAGI. This CDR3 contains 14 residues. The CDR3 is CASRAPGSSYEQYF. Written as DNA, the CDR3 is TGTGCCAGCAGAGCCCCCGGGAGCTCCTACGAGCAGTACTTC.

This rearrangement joins TRBV7-6 to TRBJ2-3, with 7 bases lining up with TRBD1. This CDR3 spans 15 amino acids. With 1 base clipped from V and 1 base from J, the junction kept 2 bases outside the gene matches. In germline, CDR1 is SGHVS, CDR2 FNYEAQ. The CDR3 sequence: CASSLGGTGTDTQYF. The DNA of the CDR3 is TGTGCCAGCAGCTTAGGAGGGACAGGCACAGATACGCAGTATTTT.

This clone was counted at least ten times. The chain carries TRBV19 and TRBJ1-3; D unclear. This CDR3 spans 15 amino acids. The germline V gene encodes CDR1 LNHDA and CDR2 SQIVND (reference sequence). Trimming removed 4 bases at V and 0 bases at J, with 10 bases between. The CDR3 spells CASSTPSVSGNTIYF. CDR3 bases: TGTGCCAGTAGTACCCCGTCGGTCTCTGGAAACACCATATATTTT.

This clone was recorded a few times. This CDR3 is also generated by other DNA sequences in the sample. J is TRBJ1-1 and V is TRBV6-5; no firm D call. V was clipped by 0 bases and J by 0 bases, with 8 bases between them. The CDR3 has 15 residues. Germline V gives CDR1 MNHEY, CDR2 SVGAGI. The CDR3 sequence is CASSYSRRMNTEAFF. The CDR3 DNA sequence: TGTGCCAGCAGTTACTCCCGGAGGATGAACACTGAAGCTTTCTTT.

The chain joins TRBV11-2 to TRBJ1-3, with 8 bases that match TRBD1. With 5 bases clipped from V and 3 bases from J, the junction kept 6 bases outside the gene matches. CDR1 is SGHAT, CDR2 FQNNGV, per germline. This CDR3 comprises 15 residues. The CDR3 DNA reads TGTGCCAGCAGCCCCGACAGGGGTAATGGAAACACCATATATTTT. Translated, it gives CASSPDRGNGNTIYF.

Notes on this clone: Sequence at one end of the junction differs from germline and may be a read error. The same CDR3 is also encoded by other DNA sequences in this sample. The chain is built from TRBV30 and TRBJ1-1, with a tentative D call TRBD1 (6 bases). The CDR3 is 13 amino acids. CDR1 and CDR2 from the germline V gene are GTSNPN and SVGIG (reference sequence). The chain's CDR3 is CAWGAKGYTEAFF. Written as DNA, the CDR3 is TGCGCTTGGGGGGCCAAGGGATATACTGAAGCTTTCTTT.

The chain combines TRBV4-1 with TRBJ2-5; tentatively, D is TRBD1 or TRBD2 (5 bases each). CDR3 length: 15 amino acids. Germline V CDR1 and CDR2: MGHRA, YSYEKL. Trimming pared 2 bases from V and 5 bases from J, leaving 15 bases between. The CDR3 is CASSQNRDGRETQYF. The CDR3 bases are TGCGCCAGCAGCCAAAACCGGGACGGTAGGGAGACCCAGTACTTC.

This sequence joins TRBV28 and TRBJ2-6; D remains ambiguous. Trimming shortened V by 6 bases and J by 12 bases, and 12 bases separated the two germline ends. There are 12 residues in the CDR3. Germline V gene lookup returns CDR1 MDHEN and CDR2 SYDVKM. This CDR3 is CASRDTALVLTF. DNA of the CDR3: TGTGCCAGCAGGGATACAGCCCTCGTCCTGACTTTC.

The chain employs TRBV6-4 and TRBJ2-1; TRBD1 matches 11 bases. Trimming at V came to 3 bases and at J to 11 bases, leaving 12 bases not matched to a gene. This CDR3 spans 16 amino acids. Germline V gene data show CDR1 as MRHNA and CDR2 as SNTAGT. The CDR3 DNA sequence: TGTGCCAGCAGTGAGGCTTCGTTCGGGACAGGGGGTAAGCAGTTCTTC. Its protein product is CASSEASFGTGGKQFF.

This clone was seen a few times. The J gene is TRBJ2-7, the V gene TRBV28; 7 bases are shared with TRBD1. This CDR3 contains 12 residues. The germline CDR1 and CDR2 sequences are MDHEN and SYDVKM. Trimming took 10 bases from V and 4 from J; bases not matched to a gene: 7. CDR3 sequence reads: CATKGAGYEQYF. As DNA, the CDR3 is TGTGCCACCAAGGGGGCGGGTTACGAGCAGTACTTC.

This clone was observed once. The chain combines TRBV6-1 with TRBJ2-7, with D maybe TRBD1 (5 bases). This CDR3 comprises 13 residues. V was cut by 3 bases and J by 1 base, with 7 bases left in between. Germline V gives CDR1 MNHNS, CDR2 SASEGT. The CDR3 here is CASSEAGSYEQYF. In DNA, the CDR3 is TGTGCCAGCAGTGAGGCAGGGTCCTACGAGCAGTACTTC.

This clone was observed a handful of times. V is TRBV28 and J is TRBJ1-2; 12 positions match TRBD1. V lost 0 bases to trimming and J lost 4 bases; unmatched junction nucleotides: 6. The length of the CDR3 is 17 residues. CDR1 is MDHEN and CDR2 is SYDVKM in the germline V gene. As DNA, the CDR3 is TGTGCCAGCAGTTTATGGCACCAGGGACAGGGGGCCTATGGCTACACCTTC. This sequence encodes CASSLWHQGQGAYGYTF.

This rearrangement joins TRBV11-2 to TRBJ2-7, with D maybe TRBD2 (7 bases). The CDR3 is made up of 16 amino acids. The V and J ends lost 5 bases and 2 bases respectively, with 19 bases between them. CDR1 is SGHAT and CDR2 is FQNNGV in the germline V gene. Here the CDR3 reads CASSRSRGGGPYEQYF. In nucleotides, the CDR3 is TGTGCCAGCAGCCGTTCGCGAGGGGGGGGGCCCTACGAGCAGTACTTC.

The genes are TRBV5-4 and TRBJ2-2, with 9 bases identical to TRBD1. The CDR3 loop spans 16 amino acids. Germline values: CDR1 SGHNT, CDR2 YYREEE (reference sequence). V dropped 0 bases and J dropped 8; count of bases not matched to a gene: 8. This chain's CDR3 is CASSLEQGASLGELFF. As DNA, the CDR3 is TGTGCCAGCAGCTTGGAACAGGGGGCGTCCCTGGGGGAGCTGTTTTTT.

The rearrangement links TRBV18 to TRBJ2-1, with D possibly TRBD2 on 5 matching bases. Germline-derived CDR1 and CDR2 are KGHSH and LQKENI. Trimming shortened V by 5 bases and J by 4 bases, and 12 bases separated the two germline ends. This CDR3 is built from 14 residues. CDR3 in amino acids: CASSGGPGYNEQFF. In DNA, the CDR3 is TGTGCCAGCTCAGGCGGGCCGGGGTACAATGAGCAGTTCTTC.

The rearrangement uses TRBV4-1 and TRBJ2-3; 10 nucleotides agree with TRBD2. The CDR3 has 18 amino acids. Germline V lookup: CDR1 MGHRA, CDR2 YSYEKL. Losses at the gene ends were 1 base for V and 4 bases for J; bases not matched to a gene: 11. CDR3 DNA sequence: TGCGCCAGCAGCCAAGGGGGAAAGGCTAGCGGGAGAGCAGATACGCAGTATTTT. This gives the protein CASSQGGKASGRADTQYF.

Here the CDR3 reads CASSLGGQETQYF. DNA of the CDR3: TGTGCCAGCAGCTTAGGCGGTCAAGAGACCCAGTACTTC. V usage is TRBV7-3 and J usage is TRBJ2-5, with D unclear. This CDR3 has 13 amino acids. Germline-derived CDR1 and CDR2 are SGHTA and FQGTGA. Between the trimmed V and J ends, which lost 2 bases and 2 bases, there was a span of 6 bases.

In its sample, this clone was seen once. This rearrangement joins TRBV18 to TRBJ2-7, with 8 nucleotides matching TRBD1. V dropped 5 bases and J dropped 5; count of bases not matched to a gene: 5. Germline V gene lookup returns CDR1 KGHSH and CDR2 LQKENI. The CDR3 runs to 13 residues. CDR3 residues: CASSEGQAHEQYF. The CDR3 bases are TGTGCCAGCTCAGAGGGACAGGCCCACGAGCAGTACTTC.

The CDR3 DNA is TGTGCCAGCAGCTCGGCTACCAGGACAGAAGCTTTCTTT. Its translation is CASSSATRTEAFF. The chain combines TRBV7-6 with TRBJ1-1; TRBD1 might be the D (5 bases). There are 13 residues in the CDR3. The V end lost 4 bases, the J end lost 8 bases, and 14 bases lay between the germline ends. Germline CDR1 and CDR2: SGHVS and FNYEAQ. The variable domain in full, with the rest retrieved from reference TRBV7-6 and TRBJ1-1, is GAGVSQSPRYKVTKRGQDVALRCDPISGHVSLYWYRQALGQGPEFLTYFNYEAQQDKSGLPNDRFSAERPEGSISTLTIQRTEQRDSAMYRCASSSATRTEAFFGQGTRLTVV.

About this clone itself: Only one base separates this from a far larger clonotype, so it likely reflects a read error. Within the sample, other DNA sequences also encode this same CDR3. V usage is TRBV10-3 and J usage is TRBJ2-5; TRBD2 matches 12 bases. Germline V gene sequence: CDR1 ENHRY, CDR2 SYGVKD. The CDR3 is made up of 14 amino acids. The CDR3 coding sequence is TGTGCCTCCCAGAGGACTAGCGGGGAAGAGACTCAGTACTTC. It encodes CASQRTSGEETQYF.

The V and J genes are TRBV2 and TRBJ2-7; 7 bases fit TRBD1. CDR1 is SNHLY, CDR2 FYNNEI, per germline. CDR3 length: 15 amino acids. The V gene end was trimmed by 6 bases and the J gene end by 7 bases; junction bases not matched to a gene: 15. The CDR3 region is CASRLSTGVLGEQYF. The CDR3 nucleotides are TGTGCCAGCAGGCTTAGTACAGGGGTCCTCGGTGAGCAGTACTTC.

The rearrangement joins TRBV2 to TRBJ2-7, with 12 nucleotides matching TRBD1. CDR1 SNHLY and CDR2 FYNNEI come from the germline V gene. This CDR3 spans 15 amino acids. V lost 5 bases and J lost 7; bases outside the gene matches: 9. This chain's CDR3 is CASSPPGQGAGEQYF. In nucleotides, the CDR3 is TGTGCCAGCAGTCCTCCGGGACAGGGGGCGGGTGAGCAGTACTTC.

This clone was detected a few times. V gene TRBV27 combines with J gene TRBJ2-7, with 8 bases identical to TRBD1. V gave up 5 bases and J gave up 2 bases; unmatched junction bases: 2. Germline CDR1 MNHEY, CDR2 SMNVEV (reference sequence). This CDR3 has 13 amino acids. In DNA form, the CDR3 reads TGTGCCAGCAGTCCGGGACAGGCCTACGAGCAGTACTTC. This encodes CASSPGQAYEQYF.

The V gene is TRBV30, the J gene TRBJ1-4, with D perhaps matching TRBD1 (5 bases). The ends were cut back, 3 bases at V and 11 bases at J, with 19 bases in the middle. CDR1 and CDR2 (germline): GTSNPN, SVGIG (reference sequence). The CDR3 runs 14 residues. The CDR3, as DNA: TGTGCCTGGAGCGGGCAGGGATACCTCGGGAAACTGTTTTTT. Its translation is CAWSGQGYLGKLFF.

This clone was counted a few times. The gene calls are TRBV9 and TRBJ2-7, with 7 positions matching TRBD2. V lost 4 bases, J lost 1 base, and 5 bases stayed unmatched. CDR1 and CDR2 (germline): SGDLS, YYNGEE. This CDR3 spans 14 amino acids. The CDR3 loop is CASSPGGTSYEQYF. The CDR3, as DNA: TGTGCCAGCAGCCCCGGGGGGACTTCCTACGAGCAGTACTTC.

This sequence joins TRBV7-2 and TRBJ2-3; D is perhaps TRBD1 (6 bases). The CDR3 covers 16 residues. Germline V lookup: CDR1 SGHTA, CDR2 FQGNSA. V lost 5 bases to trimming and J lost 1 base, with 16 bases between them. Written as DNA, the CDR3 is TGTGCCAGCAGCCCCAGGGGCGGAGGACGCACAGATACGCAGTATTTT. Encoded protein: CASSPRGGGRTDTQYF.

The chain carries TRBV18 and TRBJ1-5, with 10 bases aligning to TRBD1. Germline CDR1 and CDR2: KGHSH and LQKENI. The CDR3 extends over 21 amino acids. The V segment lost 3 bases and the J segment 4 bases; nucleotides outside the gene matches: 21. CDR3 nucleotide sequence: TGTGCCAGCTCACCCTCTGCTGGACAGGGGGTATATCCTCCAAAAAATCAGCCCCAGCATTTT. This encodes CASSPSAGQGVYPPKNQPQHF.